The 27 T cell receptor beta chains listed next were all sequenced from one sample in a study of blood T cells in healthy people across ages. Combining a sample-barcoded 5' primer with a J-beta primer mix, a second PCR ran for 7 to 11 cycles. From the 5' RACE reads, TCRdb called clonotypes with MiXCR, one entry per CDR3 protein. The sample contains some 710,000 distinct CDR3 sequences, about 42% of which appear only once. The specimen sequenced was blood. These receptors were taken from a man aged 80 or over in good health.

The chain links TRBV3-1 to TRBJ2-3, with D possibly matching TRBD1 (7 bases). Germline loops: CDR1 LGHDT, CDR2 YNNKEL (reference sequence). This CDR3 is built from 15 residues. V was cut by 5 bases and J by 4 bases, with 16 bases left in between. This chain's CDR3 is CASSAEGASADTQYF. The CDR3 nucleotides are TGTGCCAGCAGCGCGGAGGGGGCCTCCGCAGATACGCAGTATTTT.

There are a few counts of this clonotype. The chain combines TRBV5-5 with TRBJ2-7, with 9 nucleotides matching TRBD2. Germline CDR1 SGHKS, CDR2 YYEKEE (reference sequence). CDR3 length: 15 amino acids. With 4 bases clipped from V and 2 bases from J, the junction kept 7 bases outside the gene matches. The CDR3 loop reads CASSTGLARTYEQYF. In DNA form, the CDR3 reads TGTGCCAGCAGCACCGGACTAGCGAGGACCTACGAGCAGTACTTC. Complete variable domain (other parts from reference TRBV5-5 and TRBJ2-7): DAGVTQSPTHLIKTRGQQVTLRCSPISGHKSVSWYQQVLGQGPQFIFQYYEKEERGRGNFPDRFSARQFPNYSSELNVNALLLGDSALYLCASSTGLARTYEQYFGPGTRLTVT.

This clonotype was counted a few times. V usage is TRBV20-1 and J usage is TRBJ2-7; 8 nucleotides match TRBD2. Trimming removed 0 bases from V and 3 bases from J; junction bases left unmatched: 16. Germline CDR1 and CDR2: DFQATT and SNEGSKA (reference sequence). This CDR3 is 18 amino acids long. CDR3 residues: CSARDIAGVGLARYEQYF. The CDR3 bases are TGCAGTGCTAGAGATATCGCAGGGGTTGGACTAGCCCGCTACGAGCAGTACTTC.

This chain links TRBV6-5 with TRBJ2-6, with TRBD2 identical over 7 bases. CDR1 MNHEY and CDR2 SVGAGI come from the germline V gene. The CDR3 sequence is 18 residues long. The junction had 7 bases not matched to a gene; V was cut back by 2 bases and J by 0 bases. The CDR3 DNA sequence: TGTGCCAGCAGTTACCTTCCTAGCGGAGGCTCTGGGGCCAACGTCCTGACTTTC. This translates into CASSYLPSGGSGANVLTF.

This chain uses TRBV12-3 or TRBV12-4 with TRBJ2-1; D may be TRBD2 (6 bases). Near its end, the DNA agrees better with TRBJ2-7, so the J call may be wrong. The CDR3 runs 14 residues. CDR3: CASSLEGAYNEQYF. CDR3 nucleotide sequence: TGTGCCAGCAGTTTGGAGGGAGCCTACAATGAGCAGTACTTC.

This sequence joins TRBV2 and TRBJ1-1; no definite D call. V was pared by 2 bases and J by 5 bases, with 9 bases between. Germline loops: CDR1 SNHLY, CDR2 FYNNEI. This CDR3 comprises 13 residues. The CDR3 protein is CASSEFRGTEAFF. CDR3 nucleotides: TGTGCCAGCAGTGAATTTAGAGGGACTGAAGCTTTCTTT. The variable domain in full, with the rest retrieved from reference TRBV2 and TRBJ1-1, is EPEVTQTPSHQVTQMGQEVILRCVPISNHLYFYWYRQILGQKVEFLVSFYNNEISEKSEIFDDQFSVERPDGSNFTLKIRSTKLEDSAMYFCASSEFRGTEAFFGQGTRLTVV.

J is TRBJ2-3 and V is TRBV28, with D unresolved. V was clipped by 6 bases and J by 0 bases, with 4 bases between them. The CDR3 covers 12 residues. Germline CDR1 and CDR2: MDHEN and SYDVKM. CDR3 region: CASRKSTDTQYF. The CDR3 DNA sequence: TGTGCCAGCAGAAAAAGCACAGATACGCAGTATTTT.

This clonotype has only a few counts. V gene TRBV20-1 combines with J gene TRBJ1-4; no definite D call. V lost 6 bases and J lost 8, with 19 bases in between. The length of the CDR3 is 14 residues. Germline CDR1 reads DFQATT; CDR2 reads SNEGSKA (reference sequence). CDR3 sequence (DNA): TGCAGTGCCCGAGAGTGGGCTGGAGGGGAAAAACTGTTTTTT. As protein: CSAREWAGGEKLFF.

On this clonotype itself: A junction boundary mismatches the germline segment, possibly from a read error. The chain recombines TRBV12-3 or TRBV12-4 with TRBJ1-1; D not certain. This CDR3 has 13 amino acids. CDR3 DNA sequence: TGCGCCAGCAGCTTGAACAGGAACACTGAAGCTTTCTTT. Translated: CASSLNRNTEAFF.

The chain combines TRBV12-3 or TRBV12-4 with TRBJ2-7; weak D call: TRBD2 (6 bases). Deletions cut 9 bases from V and 0 bases from J, with 15 bases between. There are 14 residues in the CDR3. The DNA for the CDR3 is TGTGCCAGTAAACAAGGGAGGAGCTCCTACGAGCAGTACTTC. As protein: CASKQGRSSYEQYF.

This chain uses TRBV20-1 with TRBJ2-7; no clear D. CDR1 is DFQATT and CDR2 is SNEGSKA in the germline V gene (reference sequence). CDR3 length equals 13 residues. Trimming cost V 6 bases and J 3 bases, with 15 bases left between them. This CDR3 is CSALGPRNYEQYF. CDR3 coding DNA: TGCAGTGCATTAGGACCCAGAAACTACGAGCAGTACTTC.

This clonotype was observed a single time. The CDR3 region has the DNA TGTGCCAGCAGTCGGACACAACGTAGCAATCAGCCCCAGCATTTT. Encoded protein: CASSRTQRSNQPQHF. The chain carries TRBV2 and TRBJ1-5, with D perhaps TRBD1 (5 bases). The CDR3 has 15 amino acids. In germline, CDR1 is SNHLY, CDR2 FYNNEI. Trimming removed 5 bases at V and 0 bases at J, with 11 bases between.

A remark on this clonotype: Mismatch with germline at one junction end may stem from a read error. The chain couples TRBV7-2 to TRBJ2-7, with 13 bases fitting TRBD2. The CDR3 is 14 residues long. Germline CDR1 reads SGHTA; CDR2 reads FQGNSA. DNA of the CDR3: TGTGCCGGCAGCTTCGGGACTAGCGGGAACGAGCAGTACTTC. It yields the protein CAGSFGTSGNEQYF.

DNA for the CDR3: TGCAGCGTTGGATGGGCGGGGTCGGGTGAGCAGTTCTTC. Translation: CSVGWAGSGEQFF. The chain couples TRBV29-1 to TRBJ2-1, with a weak D call TRBD2 (6 bases). The germline CDR1 and CDR2 sequences are SQVTM and ANQGSEA. There are 13 residues in the CDR3. The V end lost 4 bases, the J end lost 9 bases, and 16 bases lay between the germline ends.

The J gene is TRBJ1-5, the V gene TRBV3-1; D may be TRBD1 (5 bases). The V end was cut by 4 bases, the J end by 7 bases, with 17 bases between. CDR1 and CDR2 (germline): LGHDT, YNNKEL (reference sequence). This CDR3 has 15 residues. This CDR3 reads CASSPQPGYRQPQHF. Written as DNA, the CDR3 is TGTGCCAGCAGCCCTCAGCCAGGGTATAGACAGCCCCAGCATTTT. Looking up the rest from reference TRBV3-1 and TRBJ1-5 gives the full variable domain: DTAVSQTPKYLVTQMGNDKSIKCEQNLGHDTMYWYKQDSKKFLKIMFSYNNKELIINETVPNRFSPKSPDKAHLNLHINSLELGDSAVYFCASSPQPGYRQPQHFGDGTRLSIL.

This chain joins TRBV28 and TRBJ1-5, with D unresolved. Germline CDR1 is MDHEN and CDR2 is SYDVKM. The CDR3 has 16 residues. The V end lost 2 bases, the J end lost 6 bases, and 17 bases lay between the germline ends. The chain's CDR3 is CASSLPLGEGSQPQHF. In DNA, the CDR3 is TGTGCCAGCAGTTTACCCCTCGGGGAGGGTAGTCAGCCCCAGCATTTT.

The J gene is TRBJ2-1, the V gene TRBV4-2, with 8 nucleotides matching TRBD2. The end of the DNA fits TRBJ2-7 better, so the J call may be wrong. Looked up from germline, CDR1 is LGHNA and CDR2 is YNFKEQ. CDR3 length: 15 amino acids. This CDR3 is CASSQDPGGYNEQYF. CDR3 nucleotides: TGTGCCAGCAGCCAAGATCCGGGGGGGTACAATGAGCAGTACTTC.

This clonotype has just one count. The chain has TRBV7-2 and TRBJ1-5; D unclear. V was cut by 4 bases and J by 0 bases, with 10 bases left in between. The germline gives CDR1 SGHTA, CDR2 FQGNSA. This CDR3 contains 15 residues. The chain's CDR3 is CASSSNGYSNQPQHF. CDR3 DNA sequence: TGTGCCAGCAGCTCCAACGGGTATAGCAATCAGCCCCAGCATTTT.

This chain joins TRBV27 and TRBJ2-5; 14 bases match TRBD2. The CDR3 covers 16 residues. The V segment lost 5 bases and the J segment 4 bases; nucleotides outside the gene matches: 6. The germline gives CDR1 MNHEY, CDR2 SMNVEV (reference sequence). CDR3 sequence: CASSPRTSGGRETQYF. In DNA form, the CDR3 reads TGTGCCAGCAGTCCAAGGACTAGCGGGGGGAGAGAGACCCAGTACTTC.

The gene calls are TRBV7-2 and TRBJ2-4, with 7 positions matching TRBD1. This CDR3 has 14 residues. The trim removed 6 bases at V and 2 bases at J, leaving 4 bases unmatched. Germline V gene data show CDR1 as SGHTA and CDR2 as FQGNSA. CDR3 DNA sequence: TGTGCCAGCAGAAGACAGGGAACCAAAAACATTCAGTACTTC. This sequence encodes CASRRQGTKNIQYF.

This chain joins TRBV6-6 and TRBJ1-1; 7 bases fit TRBD1. Trimming cost V 7 bases and J 4 bases; bases outside gene matches: 9. CDR1 and CDR2 (germline): MNHNY, SVGAGI (reference sequence). The length of the CDR3 is 14 residues. This CDR3 is CASIYNRGSTEAFF. The CDR3 DNA follows: TGTGCCAGCATCTACAACAGGGGTAGCACTGAAGCTTTCTTT.

This chain uses TRBV11-2 with TRBJ2-1; 7 bases are shared with TRBD2. This CDR3 is 17 amino acids long. Germline lookup yields CDR1 SGHAT and CDR2 FQNNGV. Trimming cost V 5 bases and J 0 bases; bases outside gene matches: 10. The CDR3 here is CASSAAGAGLSYNEQFF. DNA of the CDR3: TGTGCCAGCAGCGCCGCGGGAGCCGGACTCTCCTACAATGAGCAGTTCTTC. The entire variable domain, with the rest obtained from reference TRBV11-2 and TRBJ2-1, is as follows: EAGVAQSPRYKIIEKRQSVAFWCNPISGHATLYWYQQILGQGPKLLIQFQNNGVVDDSQLPKDRFSAERLKGVDSTLKIQPAKLEDSAVYLCASSAAGAGLSYNEQFFGPGTRLTVL.

This clonotype was observed many times. The chain is built from TRBV20-1 and TRBJ2-3, with D perhaps matching TRBD2 (5 bases). Trimming took off 2 bases at V and 4 bases at J, with 16 bases between the two ends. The CDR3 totals 15 residues. CDR1 is DFQATT and CDR2 is SNEGSKA in the germline V gene (reference sequence). Written as DNA, the CDR3 is TGCAGTGCTAGAAGTGGGAGAGCTGCGTCAGATACGCAGTATTTT. Translated, it gives CSARSGRAASDTQYF.

The chain is built from TRBV4-3 and TRBJ2-7, with D unclear. This CDR3 is 16 amino acids long. Germline lookup yields CDR1 LGHNA and CDR2 YSLEER. V dropped 4 bases and J dropped 0 bases, with 16 bases sitting between them. This chain's CDR3 is CASSRTVPAISYEQYF. CDR3 nucleotide sequence: TGCGCCAGCAGCCGTACAGTGCCCGCAATCTCCTACGAGCAGTACTTC.

This chain uses TRBV20-1 with TRBJ2-7; the D call may be TRBD1 or TRBD2 (6 bases each). Trimming took 3 bases from V and 4 from J, leaving 16 bases between them. This CDR3 has 14 residues. Per germline, CDR1 DFQATT and CDR2 SNEGSKA (reference sequence). CDR3 sequence (DNA): TGCAGTGCTAGGGGGGGCAGGGTGAAATACGAGCAGTACTTC. This sequence encodes CSARGGRVKYEQYF.

The chain couples TRBV20-1 to TRBJ1-1; maybe TRBD1 (6 bases). The CDR3 has 13 residues. From germline, CDR1 is DFQATT and CDR2 SNEGSKA (reference sequence). Trimming took off 6 bases at V and 7 bases at J, with 18 bases between the two ends. CDR3 DNA: TGCAGTGCCCGGAGGGGGGCTGAGGGTGAAGCTTTCTTT. It codes for CSARRGAEGEAFF.

This sequence joins TRBV12-3 or TRBV12-4 and TRBJ1-6; D not certain. The CDR3 extends over 11 amino acids. V was cut by 3 bases and J by 13 bases, with 7 bases left in between. The CDR3 is CASSFGRPLHF. CDR3 nucleotides: TGTGCCAGCAGTTTTGGGAGGCCCCTCCACTTT.